One sample yielded the 22 T cell receptor beta chains listed below, sequenced in a study of human T cells and chemical hapten exposure. As for time point: patch test 3, about 24 weeks after DPC sensitization. The treatment is: therapeutic diphenylcyclopropenone sensitization with weekly scalp DPC. TCRdb processed the RACE reads anew with MiXCR; each CDR3 protein has one entry. The sample has some 180,000 distinct CDR3 sequences; under 25% are singletons. Sequencing was performed on whole blood, taken in connection with sensitization to the hapten diphenylcyclopropenone (DPC). Receptor source: a woman aged 40 to 50 with alopecia areata. Some clones in this sample may be carry-over from other donors' samples.

This clonotype was picked up a small number of times. CDR3 sequence (DNA): TGTGCCAGCGATCCGGAACAGGGAGGACAGGAACTCTTCCACAATGAGCAGTTCTTC. It translates to CASDPEQGGQELFHNEQFF. The chain links TRBV21-1 to TRBJ2-1; TRBD1 is the table's D call, not checked against the DNA. TRBV21-1 is flagged as a pseudogene. The CDR3 covers 19 residues.

This chain uses TRBV7-2 with TRBJ2-1; 10 nucleotides agree with TRBD2. Germline CDR1 reads SGHTA; CDR2 reads FQGNSA. The J segment lost 8 bases and the V segment lost 0 bases, leaving 4 bases of the junction unmatched. CDR3 length: 15 residues. CDR3 residues: CASSLASGRLDEQFF. The CDR3 DNA reads TGTGCCAGCAGCTTAGCTAGCGGGAGGCTTGATGAGCAGTTCTTC.

This clonotype appeared a few times. V usage is TRBV7-2 and J usage is TRBJ2-7; D perhaps matches TRBD1 (5 bases). Per germline, CDR1 SGHTA and CDR2 FQGNSA. V dropped 5 bases and J dropped 5 bases, with 16 bases sitting between them. The length of the CDR3 is 14 residues. CDR3 sequence: CASSPRSEGDEQYF. The CDR3 DNA follows: TGTGCCAGCAGCCCCCGCTCCGAAGGGGACGAGCAGTACTTC.

This clonotype appeared a few times. The chain combines TRBV27 with TRBJ2-5; 11 bases are shared with TRBD2. Germline values: CDR1 MNHEY, CDR2 SMNVEV (reference sequence). V dropped 5 bases and J dropped 4; count of bases not matched to a gene: 21. The CDR3 runs to 20 residues. CDR3 sequence: CASSREPPTISGRAGETQYF. The CDR3 nucleotides read TGTGCCAGCAGTCGAGAACCCCCCACCATTAGCGGGAGGGCCGGAGAGACCCAGTACTTC.

The rearrangement uses TRBV24-1 and TRBJ2-1; no definite D call. The CDR3 runs to 13 residues. Germline V CDR1 and CDR2: KGHDR, SFDVKD. V was pared by 6 bases and J by 1 base, with 6 bases between. The DNA of the CDR3 is TGTGCCACCAGTACCCAGTCCTACAATGAGCAGTTCTTC. Translated: CATSTQSYNEQFF.

For the CDR3, the DNA is TGTGCCAGCAGTTACTCGAAGGAGATCGCCTCTATTAGCTACACCTTC. Its translation is CASSYSKEIASISYTF. The genes are TRBV6-5 and TRBJ1-2; D is unresolved. V shed 0 bases and J shed 9 bases, with 20 bases lying between them. The CDR3 sequence is 16 residues long. Germline V gives CDR1 MNHEY, CDR2 SVGAGI.

This clonotype showed up just a few times. The chain uses TRBV7-2 and TRBJ2-1; TRBD2 agrees at 10 bases. In germline, CDR1 is SGHTA, CDR2 FQGNSA. J lost 15 bases, V lost 3 bases, and 5 bases had no gene match. This CDR3 is built from 12 residues. The CDR3 loop is CASSFRTSGLFF. In nucleotides, the CDR3 is TGTGCCAGCAGCTTCCGGACTAGCGGTCTGTTCTTC.

This chain uses TRBV7-9 with TRBJ2-1, with TRBD1 matching 7 bases. Trimming took 5 bases from V and 4 from J; bases not matched to a gene: 5. Germline CDR1 and CDR2: SEHNR and FQNEAQ (reference sequence). There are 14 residues in the CDR3. CDR3 bases: TGTGCCAGCAGCCAACGACAGGGTTACAATGAGCAGTTCTTC. This sequence encodes CASSQRQGYNEQFF.

This clonotype was seen a handful of times. The chain uses TRBV2 and TRBJ2-5; 8 positions agree with TRBD2. Trimming cost V 4 bases and J 4 bases; bases outside gene matches: 5. From germline, CDR1 is SNHLY and CDR2 FYNNEI. CDR3 length: 14 amino acids. The CDR3 is CASSGTGGRETQYF. The CDR3 DNA is TGTGCCAGCAGTGGAACGGGAGGGCGAGAGACCCAGTACTTC.

This clonotype was observed at least ten times. CDR3 nucleotide sequence: TGTGCCACCAGCAGACGATATGGACAGGGGCTTAACTATGGCTACACCTTC. As protein: CATSRRYGQGLNYGYTF. The V gene is TRBV15, the J gene TRBJ1-2; 9 positions match TRBD1. The V gene end was trimmed by 2 bases and the J gene end by 1 base; junction bases not matched to a gene: 8. Germline V gene data show CDR1 as LNHNV and CDR2 as YYDKDF (reference sequence). The CDR3 has 17 residues.

This sequence joins TRBV28 and TRBJ1-5; D call uncertain. The CDR3 sequence is 15 residues long. Germline-derived CDR1 and CDR2 are MDHEN and SYDVKM. V was trimmed by 4 bases and J by 1 base, leaving 11 bases between them. CDR3 DNA sequence: TGTGCCAGCAGTTCGGCCCAGGCGAGCAATCAGCCCCAGCATTTT. Translated, it gives CASSSAQASNQPQHF. Full variable domain (remainder filled in from reference TRBV28 and TRBJ1-5): DVKVTQSSRYLVKRTGEKVFLECVQDMDHENMFWYRQDPGLGLRLIYFSYDVKMKEKGDIPEGYSVSREKKERFSLILESASTNQTSMYLCASSSAQASNQPQHFGDGTRLSIL.

This rearrangement joins TRBV5-1 to TRBJ2-1; D gene ambiguous. Trimming took off 3 bases at V and 2 bases at J, with 9 bases between the two ends. The length of the CDR3 is 14 residues. CDR1 and CDR2 (germline): SGHRS, YFSETQ. The chain's CDR3 is CASSSRSAYNEQFF. The CDR3 region has the DNA TGCGCCAGCAGCTCGAGGTCAGCCTACAATGAGCAGTTCTTC. Combining the CDR3 with reference TRBV5-1 and TRBJ2-1 gives the whole variable domain KAGVTQTPRYLIKTRGQQVTLSCSPISGHRSVSWYQQTPGQGLQFLFEYFSETQRNKGNFPGRFSGRQFSNSRSEMNVSTLELGDSALYLCASSSRSAYNEQFFGPGTRLTVL.

V is TRBV9 and J is TRBJ2-5; D unresolved. There are 15 residues in the CDR3. The germline gives CDR1 SGDLS, CDR2 YYNGEE. Trimming cost V 2 bases and J 0 bases, with 11 bases left between them. CDR3 in amino acids: CASSVSTLYQETQYF. DNA of the CDR3: TGTGCCAGCAGCGTCTCGACTTTGTACCAAGAGACCCAGTACTTC.

The genes are TRBV10-3 and TRBJ2-7, with 10 nucleotides matching TRBD2. Germline values: CDR1 ENHRY, CDR2 SYGVKD. CDR3 length equals 14 residues. J gave up 2 bases and V 6 bases, and 4 bases lay outside the gene matches. CDR3: CAIRRTSGAYEQYF. For the CDR3, the DNA is TGTGCCATCAGGAGGACTAGCGGAGCCTACGAGCAGTACTTC.

The chain has TRBV5-6 and TRBJ1-5; D unresolved. V lost 4 bases and J 4 bases, leaving 15 bases between the germline ends. Germline loops: CDR1 SGHDT, CDR2 YYEEEE. This CDR3 contains 15 residues. As DNA, the CDR3 is TGTGCCAGCAGCCCAGCCGACACGGGAAATCAGCCCCAGCATTTT. Translated, it gives CASSPADTGNQPQHF.

For this clonotype: The germline gene is not matched at one end of the junction; a read error may be the cause. The chain is built from TRBV15 and TRBJ2-3; maybe TRBD2 (5 bases). This CDR3 is built from 13 residues. From germline, CDR1 is LNHNV and CDR2 YYDKDF (reference sequence). CDR3 coding DNA: TGTGCCACCGGCAGGACTGGCACAGATACGCAGTATTTT. Amino acid sequence: CATGRTGTDTQYF.

CDR3 sequence reads: CASSRLGGLGETQYF. In DNA form, the CDR3 reads TGTGCCAGCAGCCGACTAGGGGGTTTAGGAGAGACCCAGTACTTC. The chain uses TRBV12-3 or TRBV12-4 and TRBJ2-5; either TRBD1 or TRBD2 may supply D (6 bases each). The CDR3 is made up of 15 amino acids. V lost 6 bases and J lost 4, with 18 bases in between.

This clonotype came up many times. The chain links TRBV29-1 to TRBJ2-7; 9 positions match TRBD2. The V gene's germline CDR1 is SQVTM and CDR2 ANQGSEA. Trimming took 7 bases from V and 5 from J; bases not matched to a gene: 9. This CDR3 has 13 residues. The CDR3 sequence: CSAAGTSLHEQYF. The DNA of the CDR3 is TGCAGCGCAGCCGGGACTAGCTTGCACGAGCAGTACTTC.

This clonotype has only one observation. The V call is TRBV6-2 or TRBV6-3, the J call TRBJ1-2; D may be TRBD1 (5 bases). CDR1 and CDR2 from the germline V gene are MNHEY and SVGEGT. The V gene lost 6 bases and the J gene lost 2 bases, with 13 bases spanning the gap. The CDR3 length is 14 residues. The CDR3 is CASRLSGPNYGYTF. CDR3 in DNA: TGTGCCAGCAGATTATCAGGGCCGAACTATGGCTACACCTTC.

As for this clonotype: An end of the junction does not agree with germline; a read error may underlie this. The CDR3 sequence is CASGLLGQYEQYF. In DNA, the CDR3 is TGTGCCAGCGGTTTACTGGGACAGTACGAGCAGTACTTC. The rearrangement links TRBV28 to TRBJ2-7; 7 nucleotides line up with TRBD1. Per the germline V gene, CDR1 is MDHEN and CDR2 is SYDVKM. The CDR3 totals 13 residues.

The rearrangement uses TRBV6-5 and TRBJ1-4, with D perhaps matching TRBD1 (5 bases). V lost 0 bases to trimming and J lost 2 bases, with 22 bases between them. The germline CDR1 and CDR2 sequences are MNHEY and SVGAGI. The CDR3 sequence is 20 residues long. The CDR3 nucleotides are TGTGCCAGCAGTTACTCGATACCCGGGACCGCGGTCGCGACTAATGAAAAACTGTTTTTT. Its translation is CASSYSIPGTAVATNEKLFF.

There are many counts of this clonotype. CDR3 nucleotides: TGTGCCAGCAGTACGGGGGGAGCGGGATTGCAAGAGACCCAGTACTTC. It codes for CASSTGGAGLQETQYF. This chain uses TRBV7-2 with TRBJ2-5, with 7 bases lining up with TRBD2. The CDR3 is 16 residues long. The germline CDR1 and CDR2 sequences are SGHTA and FQGNSA. J lost 2 bases, V lost 6 bases, and 12 bases had no gene match.